Listed below are T cell receptor beta chains from one sample, sequenced in a study of shared clonotypes between healthy human individuals. Using immunoSEQ multiplex PCR, the repertoire was profiled, and TCRdb retains in-frame clones only, with some absent. The sample lists approximately 440,000 clones, 75% to 80% occurring once. Sequencing used PBMCs. These TCRs come from a woman between 35 and 50 years old in good health. Some clones in this sample may be carry-over from other donors' samples. CDR3s include the opening cysteine and the closing phenylalanine or tryptophan. D genes are given only for firm matches. For some rows the clone size is stated as once, few or many, or as a class when expanded; others skip it.

CDR3 protein	CDR3 DNA	J gene	D gene	V gene	clone size
CASSPRGSESYNEQFF	TGTGCCAGCAGCCCCCGGGGGAGCGAATCCTACAATGAGCAGTTCTTC	TRBJ2-1	-	TRBV9	many
CASSVGPVLDEQFF	TGTGCCAGCAGCGTAGGCCCGGTCTTGGATGAGCAGTTCTTC	TRBJ2-1	-	TRBV9	-
CAVRRGKVAFF	TGTGCCGTCAGGAGGGGCAAAGTAGCTTTCTTT	TRBJ1-1	-	TRBV28	-
CASSSTGVGAYNEQFF	TGTGCCAGCAGCTCCACAGGGGTGGGTGCCTACAATGAGCAGTTCTTC	TRBJ2-1	TRBD1	TRBV7-2	once
CASSLSVTNTGELFF	TGTGCCAGCAGCTTGAGCGTTACGAACACCGGGGAGCTGTTTTTT	TRBJ2-2	-	TRBV7-2	-
CASSGQPNTGELFF	TGTGCCAGCAGTGGACAGCCGAACACCGGGGAGCTGTTTTTT	TRBJ2-2	-	TRBV2	-
CASKRGPANYGYTF	TGTGCCAGCAAGAGGGGACCAGCTAACTATGGCTACACCTTC	TRBJ1-2	-	TRBV6-5	-
CASSLLLDTQYF	TGTGCCAGCAGCCTCCTACTGGATACGCAGTATTTT	TRBJ2-3	-	TRBV9	medium-sized
CAISERSVGLAGGAEQFF	TGTGCCATCAGTGAGAGATCCGTGGGACTAGCGGGAGGGGCTGAGCAGTTCTTC	TRBJ2-1	TRBD2	TRBV10-3	-
CASSLTRAEQYF	TGTGCCAGCAGTTTAACCAGGGCCGAGCAGTACTTC	TRBJ2-7	-	TRBV28	-
CASSPGTDTEAFF	TGTGCCAGCAGCCCGGGGACAGACACTGAAGCTTTCTTT	TRBJ1-1	TRBD1	TRBV7-6	-
CASSMAGDYEQYF	TGTGCCAGTAGTATGGCCGGGGACTACGAGCAGTACTTC	TRBJ2-7	-	TRBV19	few
CASSPTSGSWYF	TGTGCCAGCAGCCCTACTAGCGGGAGTTGGTATTTT	TRBJ2-3	TRBD2	TRBV7-2	-
CASSLSRSTDTQYF	TGTGCCAGCAGCTTGTCGCGTAGCACAGATACGCAGTATTTT	TRBJ2-3	-	TRBV5-6	-
CASSPPTDGANVLTF	TGTGCCAGCTCACCACCGACAGATGGGGCCAACGTCCTGACTTTC	TRBJ2-6	-	TRBV18	-
CASSIGAGSTEAFF	TGTGCCAGTAGTATTGGGGCAGGGAGCACTGAAGCTTTCTTT	TRBJ1-1	-	TRBV19	-
CASSRDSGWEQYF	TGCGCCAGCAGCCGGGACTCCGGCTGGGAGCAGTACTTC	TRBJ2-7	-	TRBV4-3	-
CASSTHRGAYGYTF	TGTGCCAGTAGTACCCATAGGGGGGCCTATGGCTACACCTTC	TRBJ1-2	-	TRBV19	-
CASSSAGDGGNEQFF	TGTGCCAGCAGTTCTGCGGGAGATGGGGGAAATGAGCAGTTCTTC	TRBJ2-1	TRBD2	TRBV28	-
CASSLASGYTGELFF	TGTGCCAGCAGCTTAGCTAGCGGGTACACCGGGGAGCTGTTTTTT	TRBJ2-2	TRBD2	TRBV7-2	-
CSVESGDYGYTF	TGCAGCGTTGAGTCAGGGGACTATGGCTACACCTTC	TRBJ1-2	-	TRBV29-1	-
CASSVVRGRGGYTF	TGTGCCAGCAGTGTGGTCAGGGGGCGAGGGGGCTACACCTTC	TRBJ1-2	TRBD1	TRBV2	-
CASSFLGGTKAEAFF	TGCGCCAGCAGCTTTCTAGGGGGAACAAAGGCTGAAGCTTTCTTT	TRBJ1-1	-	TRBV5-1	-
CASSLEEYNEQFF	TGTGCCAGCAGCTTAGAGGAGTACAATGAGCAGTTCTTC	TRBJ2-1	-	TRBV7-2	-
CASSVAESSYEQYF	TGTGCCAGCAGTGTTGCCGAGAGCTCCTACGAGCAGTACTTC	TRBJ2-7	-	TRBV6-1	-
CSVSRESSYNEQFF	TGCAGCGTTAGCCGAGAAAGCTCCTACAATGAGCAGTTCTTC	TRBJ2-1	-	TRBV29-1	-
CASRVAPTSSEQYF	TGTGCCAGCCGGGTAGCGCCAACCTCGAGTGAGCAGTACTTC	TRBJ2-7	-	TRBV2	-
CASSFRPGYSNQPQHF	TGTGCCAGCAGTTTTAGGCCAGGTTATAGCAATCAGCCCCAGCATTTT	TRBJ1-5	-	TRBV28	-
CASSSGQGPYEQYF	TGTGCCAGCAGTTCGGGACAGGGACCCTACGAGCAGTACTTC	TRBJ2-7	TRBD1	TRBV28	-
CASSFDGDNYGYTF	TGTGCCAGCAGCTTCGACGGAGATAACTATGGCTACACCTTC	TRBJ1-2	-	TRBV9	-
CASSAILQGSEGYTF	TGTGCCAGTAGTGCAATCCTACAGGGATCTGAAGGCTACACCTTC	TRBJ1-2	-	TRBV19	-
CASSGGQEWANEKLFF	TGCGCCAGCAGCGGGGGACAGGAGTGGGCTAATGAAAAACTGTTTTTT	TRBJ1-4	TRBD1	TRBV5-1	once
CASSFSGPQETQYF	TGTGCCAGCAGTTTTTCGGGCCCCCAAGAGACCCAGTACTTC	TRBJ2-5	-	TRBV28	many
CASSLLGLVQETQYF	TGTGCCAGCAGCTTACTGGGACTAGTGCAAGAGACCCAGTACTTC	TRBJ2-5	TRBD2	TRBV7-3	-
CASSATRSPYGYTF	TGTGCCAGCAGCGCTACAAGAAGTCCATATGGCTACACCTTC	TRBJ1-2	-	TRBV7-2	-
CASGGRTTYEQYF	TGTGCCAGTGGGGGACGGACGACCTACGAGCAGTACTTC	TRBJ2-7	-	TRBV2	many
CASSVSSGVSSYEQYF	TGTGCCAGCAGCGTGAGTAGCGGGGTAAGCTCCTACGAGCAGTACTTC	TRBJ2-7	TRBD2	TRBV9	few
CASSLESGAGNTEAFF	TGTGCCAGCAGCTTAGAGTCAGGGGCAGGGAACACTGAAGCTTTCTTT	TRBJ1-1	-	TRBV11-2	-
CAWSVYWEGTEAFF	TGTGCCTGGAGTGTATACTGGGAGGGCACTGAAGCTTTCTTT	TRBJ1-1	-	TRBV30	-
CATSRDRQQETQYF	TGTGCCACCAGCAGAGATCGACAGCAAGAGACCCAGTACTTC	TRBJ2-5	-	TRBV15	-
CASSVRTSVSNEQFF	TGTGCCAGCAGCGTCCGGACTAGCGTCAGCAATGAGCAGTTCTTC	TRBJ2-1	TRBD2	TRBV9	-
CASSRGAGDTGELFF	TGCGCCAGCAGTCGAGGGGCAGGGGACACCGGGGAGCTGTTTTTT	TRBJ2-2	-	TRBV5-1	-
CASSLGFTQYF	TGTGCCAGCAGCTTAGGTTTTACGCAGTATTTT	TRBJ2-3	-	TRBV7-9	-
CASSPIQGRANEKLFF	TGTGCCAGCAGCCCGATACAGGGGAGGGCTAATGAAAAACTGTTTTTT	TRBJ1-4	TRBD1	TRBV9	-
CASRAGDSSYEQYF	TGTGCCAGCAGAGCCGGGGACAGCTCCTACGAGCAGTACTTC	TRBJ2-7	TRBD1	TRBV28	-